The 23 T cell receptor beta chains reported below all come from one sample, sequenced in a study of OX40 agonist ivuxolimab in advanced cancers. Clones were read by immunoSEQ multiplex PCR, and TCRdb kept only the in-frame ones, dropping some. Of 20,000 to 30,000 clones in the sample, approximately 90% were seen once. Sequenced here: CD4+ or CD8+ T cells sorted from blood, sampled in a trial of the OX40 agonist ivuxolimab. The receptors were gathered from an adult with an advanced solid tumor such as melanoma, head and neck, liver or kidney cancer.

A word on this clone: The sample has other DNA sequences that encode this CDR3 too. The rearrangement links TRBV19 to TRBJ1-6; no definite D call. Trimming took off 3 bases at V and 8 bases at J, with 5 bases between the two ends. Germline loops: CDR1 LNHDA, CDR2 SQIVND (reference sequence). The CDR3 length is 12 residues. CDR3 bases: TGTGCCAGTAGTATTGGAGATTCACCCCTCCACTTT. This codes for CASSIGDSPLHF.

This chain uses TRBV5-1 with TRBJ1-1, with D tentatively TRBD1 (5 bases). The V end was cut by 4 bases, the J end by 6 bases, with 13 bases between. This CDR3 is 13 amino acids long. From germline, CDR1 is SGHRS and CDR2 YFSETQ. CDR3 nucleotide sequence: TGCGCCAGCAGCCAGGACGGGGGATCTGAAGCTTTCTTT. Protein sequence: CASSQDGGSEAFF.

This clone came up once. J is TRBJ2-2 and V is TRBV30; perhaps TRBD2 as D (6 bases). CDR3 size: 13 residues. V shed 8 bases and J shed 1 base, with 11 bases lying between them. Germline lookup yields CDR1 GTSNPN and CDR2 SVGIG (reference sequence). The CDR3 loop reads CAGRTKNTGELFF. CDR3 DNA sequence: TGTGCCGGAAGGACTAAGAACACCGGGGAGCTGTTTTTT.

This sequence joins TRBV2 and TRBJ2-1, with D possibly being TRBD2 (5 bases). This CDR3 is 14 amino acids long. Germline V gene data show CDR1 as SNHLY and CDR2 as FYNNEI. V gave up 1 base and J gave up 4 bases, with 8 bases separating them. The CDR3 spells CASSEGGDYNEQFF. DNA of the CDR3: TGTGCCAGCAGTGAAGGGGGAGATTACAATGAGCAGTTCTTC.

This chain uses TRBV6-1 with TRBJ2-7, with 7 nucleotides matching TRBD2. CDR3 length: 14 residues. The germline V gene encodes CDR1 MNHNS and CDR2 SASEGT. V shed 8 bases and J 4 bases; nucleotides not matched to a gene: 11. In DNA, the CDR3 is TGTGCCAGCGATACGGGGGGACCTACGTACGAGCAGTACTTC. Its protein product is CASDTGGPTYEQYF.

This clone was recorded only once. The rearrangement links TRBV13 to TRBJ2-1; TRBD2 aligns across 11 bases. The CDR3 consists of 16 residues. In germline, CDR1 is PRHDT, CDR2 FYEKMQ (reference sequence). The trim removed 1 base at V and 5 bases at J, leaving 4 bases unmatched. The CDR3 protein is CASSLEPSGRNNEQFF. CDR3 sequence (DNA): TGTGCCAGCAGCTTAGAGCCTAGCGGGAGGAACAATGAGCAGTTCTTC.

This clone showed up just a few times. V usage is TRBV9 and J usage is TRBJ2-3; 9 bases are a match to TRBD2. With V trimmed by 5 bases and J by 0 bases, 19 bases remained unmatched. From germline, CDR1 is SGDLS and CDR2 YYNGEE. There are 20 residues in the CDR3. The CDR3 sequence is CASRPGLAEFRPVSTDTQYF. The CDR3, as DNA: TGTGCCAGCAGACCGGGACTAGCCGAATTCCGGCCCGTTAGCACAGATACGCAGTATTTT.

This clone was counted a few times. The chain carries TRBV9 and TRBJ1-1; TRBD1 might be the D (6 bases). V was clipped by 3 bases and J by 4 bases, with 16 bases between them. Germline values: CDR1 SGDLS, CDR2 YYNGEE. The CDR3 has 15 residues. CDR3: CASSAAGGPGTEAFF. The DNA for the CDR3 is TGTGCCAGCAGCGCAGCCGGGGGGCCGGGCACTGAAGCTTTCTTT.

The chain joins TRBV5-5 to TRBJ2-5; D tentatively fits TRBD1 or TRBD2 (6 bases each). The V gene lost 4 bases and the J gene lost 4 bases, with 14 bases spanning the gap. Germline CDR1 and CDR2: SGHKS and YYEKEE (reference sequence). The CDR3 consists of 14 residues. The CDR3 spells CASSLSGGGETQYF. In DNA, the CDR3 is TGTGCCAGCAGCCTATCAGGAGGGGGAGAGACCCAGTACTTC.

This clone was observed once. The CDR3 DNA reads TGTGCCAGCAGTTCCCCGACTAGGGGTGACACCGGGGAGCTGTTTTTT. Translated, it gives CASSSPTRGDTGELFF. The chain has TRBV6-5 and TRBJ2-2; weak D call: TRBD2 (6 bases). The CDR3 is 16 residues long. Germline V gene data show CDR1 as MNHEY and CDR2 as SVGAGI. Between the trimmed V and J ends, which lost 4 bases and 3 bases, there was a span of 15 bases.

This sequence joins TRBV18 and TRBJ2-1, with TRBD2 identical over 13 bases. Per germline, CDR1 KGHSH and CDR2 LQKENI. The CDR3 loop spans 15 amino acids. The V segment lost 6 bases and the J segment 6 bases; nucleotides outside the gene matches: 5. The CDR3 bases are TGTGCCAGCTCTCCGGGACTAGCGGGACTCAATGAGCAGTTCTTC. Its translation is CASSPGLAGLNEQFF.

This clone is a singleton in its sample. V gene TRBV6-6 combines with J gene TRBJ1-2; tentative D call: TRBD1 (5 bases). In germline, CDR1 is MNHNY, CDR2 SVGAGI (reference sequence). The CDR3 is 12 residues long. Trimming left V 5 bases short and J 2 bases short, with 6 bases between. The CDR3 loop is CASSQGNYGYTF. CDR3 DNA: TGTGCCAGCAGTCAGGGCAACTATGGCTACACCTTC.

The gene calls are TRBV2 and TRBJ2-2; D may be TRBD1 or TRBD2 (6 bases each). The CDR3 is 14 residues long. CDR1 and CDR2 (germline): SNHLY, FYNNEI. V was clipped by 8 bases and J by 3 bases, with 13 bases between them. CDR3 loop: CASGGGGYTGELFF. The CDR3 DNA follows: TGTGCCAGCGGCGGAGGGGGGTACACCGGGGAGCTGTTTTTT.

The chain couples TRBV28 to TRBJ1-5, with TRBD1 identical over 7 bases. Losses at the gene ends were 7 bases for V and 2 bases for J; bases not matched to a gene: 8. The germline V gene encodes CDR1 MDHEN and CDR2 SYDVKM. CDR3 size: 15 residues. As DNA, the CDR3 is TGTGCCAGCATTCCAGGGGGGGAAGGCAATCAGCCCCAGCATTTT. The encoded protein is CASIPGGEGNQPQHF.

The rearrangement uses TRBV7-9 and TRBJ2-7; D possibly corresponds to TRBD1 (6 bases). CDR1 is SEHNR, CDR2 FQNEAQ, per germline (reference sequence). Trimming shortened V by 5 bases and J by 0 bases, and 17 bases separated the two germline ends. This CDR3 is 16 amino acids long. CDR3 coding DNA: TGTGCCAGCAGCAATCCATTTACAGGGAACTCCTACGAGCAGTACTTC. This translates into CASSNPFTGNSYEQYF.

J is TRBJ1-5 and V is TRBV10-3; D is uncertain. This CDR3 is 14 amino acids long. From germline, CDR1 is ENHRY and CDR2 SYGVKD. Trimming removed 9 bases from V and 0 bases from J, with 12 bases in between. This chain's CDR3 is CAISEDYSNQPQHF. CDR3 DNA sequence: TGTGCCATAAGCGAGGATTATAGCAATCAGCCCCAGCATTTT.

The chain uses TRBV2 and TRBJ2-7, with D perhaps matching TRBD1 or TRBD2 (6 bases each). V shed 8 bases and J shed 7 bases, with 15 bases lying between them. This CDR3 contains 12 residues. Germline loops: CDR1 SNHLY, CDR2 FYNNEI. In DNA form, the CDR3 reads TGTGCCAGCCAGTTTGGGGGGCGGGAGCAGTACTTC. Translated: CASQFGGREQYF. Using reference TRBV2 and TRBJ2-7 for the parts outside the CDR3, the full variable domain is EPEVTQTPSHQVTQMGQEVILRCVPISNHLYFYWYRQILGQKVEFLVSFYNNEISEKSEIFDDQFSVERPDGSNFTLKIRSTKLEDSAMYFCASQFGGREQYFGPGTRLTVT.

This clone was counted between two and nine times. The chain is built from TRBV4-2 and TRBJ2-1; D unclear. V lost 5 bases and J lost 6, with 17 bases in between. Germline V gene lookup returns CDR1 LGHNA and CDR2 YNFKEQ. The CDR3 totals 15 residues. The CDR3 DNA reads as TGTGCCAGCAGCTTGGTATTCCTAGATTTCAATGAGCAGTTCTTC. This codes for CASSLVFLDFNEQFF.

V usage is TRBV27 and J usage is TRBJ2-7, with a possible D match to TRBD1 (6 bases). V dropped 0 bases and J dropped 0 bases, with 9 bases sitting between them. Germline V gene lookup returns CDR1 MNHEY and CDR2 SMNVEV (reference sequence). This CDR3 region has 15 residues. For the CDR3, the DNA is TGTGCCAGCAGTTTATCAGGGGGACACTCCTACGAGCAGTACTTC. This encodes CASSLSGGHSYEQYF.

CDR3 amino acids: CASSPQRGAGNTIYF. CDR3 nucleotide sequence: TGTGCCAGCTCACCACAGCGGGGGGCTGGAAACACCATATATTTT. The chain recombines TRBV18 with TRBJ1-3; D might be TRBD1 (5 bases). Germline lookup yields CDR1 KGHSH and CDR2 LQKENI. V was trimmed by 1 base and J by 2 bases, leaving 9 bases between them. This CDR3 is built from 15 residues.

This rearrangement joins TRBV6-5 to TRBJ1-2, with D perhaps matching TRBD1 (5 bases). The germline V gene encodes CDR1 MNHEY and CDR2 SVGAGI. The CDR3 length is 14 residues. Trimming cost V 0 bases and J 6 bases, with 11 bases left between them. CDR3 in DNA: TGTGCCAGCAGTTACTCGAACAGGCGTGATGGCTACACCTTC. Its translation is CASSYSNRRDGYTF.

The V and J genes are TRBV11-2 and TRBJ2-5; D is ambiguous. Trimming took 1 base from V and 0 from J, leaving 6 bases between them. Per germline, CDR1 SGHAT and CDR2 FQNNGV. This CDR3 spans 14 amino acids. As DNA, the CDR3 is TGTGCCAGCAGCTTAGTCGCGGACCAAGAGACCCAGTACTTC. This encodes CASSLVADQETQYF. Full variable domain (rest looked up from reference TRBV11-2 and TRBJ2-5): EAGVAQSPRYKIIEKRQSVAFWCNPISGHATLYWYQQILGQGPKLLIQFQNNGVVDDSQLPKDRFSAERLKGVDSTLKIQPAKLEDSAVYLCASSLVADQETQYFGPGTRLLVL.

This clone has only one observation. The rearrangement joins TRBV7-3 to TRBJ1-1; D might be TRBD1 (6 bases). The CDR3 covers 13 residues. Germline values: CDR1 SGHTA, CDR2 FQGTGA. Trimming stripped 5 bases from V and 7 bases from J, with 14 bases between. The CDR3 DNA reads as TGTGCCAGCAGCCTATTGGCCAGGGGTGAAGCTTTCTTT. This codes for CASSLLARGEAFF.